Following are 24 T cell receptor beta chains from one sample sequenced in a study of early T cells in non-severe SARS-CoV-2 infection. From the 5' RACE reads, TCRdb called clonotypes with MiXCR, one entry per CDR3 protein. The repertoire holds about 61,000 distinct CDR3 sequences, with 12% as singletons. Material: whole blood, obtained at baseline. These receptors all come from an adult who was a healthcare worker with PCR-confirmed SARS-CoV-2 infection or an uninfected control (not recorded which). The donor label of this sample is uncertain.

In its sample, this clonotype was seen many times. The CDR3 nucleotides are TGTGCCAGCACCCTGCCGGGAGGGAGCTCTGGAAACACCATATATTTT. This sequence encodes CASTLPGGSSGNTIYF. This chain links TRBV7-8 with TRBJ1-3, with D unresolved. Trimming cost V 7 bases and J 0 bases, with 16 bases left between them. CDR3 length equals 16 residues. Germline CDR1 reads SGHVS; CDR2 reads FQNEAQ.

This clonotype has at least ten counts. The genes are TRBV20-1 and TRBJ1-2; D remains unclear. The CDR3 sequence is 16 residues long. Trimming took 1 base from V and 2 from J, leaving 17 bases between them. Germline values: CDR1 DFQATT, CDR2 SNEGSKA (reference sequence). This chain's CDR3 is CSARVETLARNYGYTF. CDR3 sequence (DNA): TGCAGTGCTAGAGTGGAAACACTCGCTCGGAACTATGGCTACACCTTC.

This clonotype was picked up many times. This chain links TRBV5-1 with TRBJ2-5, with unresolved D. Per the germline V gene, CDR1 is SGHRS and CDR2 is YFSETQ. With 4 bases removed from V and 5 bases from J, the gap between germline ends came to 15 bases. This CDR3 is 14 amino acids long. The CDR3 coding sequence is TGCGCCAGCAGCATTGTACCCCCAAGTGAGACCCAGTACTTC. This encodes CASSIVPPSETQYF.

This clonotype was detected many times. The chain uses TRBV12-3 or TRBV12-4 and TRBJ1-5, with a possible D match to TRBD1 (6 bases). The CDR3 sequence is 14 residues long. Trimming stripped 6 bases from V and 6 bases from J, with 15 bases between. CDR3 loop: CASSPSGGTQPQHF. CDR3 DNA: TGTGCCAGCAGCCCGAGCGGGGGCACTCAGCCCCAGCATTTT.

The V gene is TRBV10-3, the J gene TRBJ2-1, with D perhaps assigned TRBD1 or TRBD2 (5 bases each). CDR1 is ENHRY and CDR2 is SYGVKD in the germline V gene. The CDR3 length is 15 residues. V was trimmed by 6 bases and J by 5 bases, leaving 17 bases between them. DNA of the CDR3: TGTGCCATCAGGGACGCCGGGACCAGGCACAATGAGCAGTTCTTC. Its translation: CAIRDAGTRHNEQFF.

Only one count was recorded for this clonotype. The chain joins TRBV9 to TRBJ2-3; D unclear. Between the trimmed V and J ends, which lost 2 bases and 4 bases, there was a span of 14 bases. Germline lookup yields CDR1 SGDLS and CDR2 YYNGEE. The CDR3 loop spans 15 amino acids. For the CDR3, the DNA is TGTGCCAGCAGCGTCGGTCCCAGCGTAGCAGATACGCAGTATTTT. Its translation: CASSVGPSVADTQYF. Full variable domain (missing parts from reference TRBV9 and TRBJ2-3): DSGVTQTPKHLITATGQRVTLRCSPRSGDLSVYWYQQSLDQGLQFLIQYYNGEERAKGNILERFSAQQFPDLHSELNLSSLELGDSALYFCASSVGPSVADTQYFGPGTRLTVL.

The chain's CDR3 is CASSLRGLSTDTQYF. The CDR3 coding sequence is TGTGCCAGCAGCTTAAGGGGGCTGAGCACAGATACGCAGTATTTT. This chain links TRBV7-3 with TRBJ2-3, with D possibly being TRBD1 (6 bases). Germline-derived CDR1 and CDR2 are SGHTA and FQGTGA. V lost 1 base to trimming and J lost 0 bases, with 8 bases between them. This CDR3 has 15 residues.

This clonotype was found a few times. The chain couples TRBV7-8 to TRBJ2-2, with D perhaps TRBD2 (5 bases). The CDR3 spans 14 residues. V dropped 4 bases and J dropped 4 bases, with 10 bases sitting between them. Germline V CDR1 and CDR2: SGHVS, FQNEAQ. The CDR3 bases are TGTGCCAGCAGCTGGACTCCGGGCACCGGGGAGCTGTTTTTT. The encoded protein is CASSWTPGTGELFF.

This clonotype was found many times. The chain links TRBV7-2 to TRBJ2-5; D unclear. Germline CDR1 reads SGHTA; CDR2 reads FQGNSA. Trimming took off 3 bases at V and 2 bases at J, with 10 bases between the two ends. The CDR3 extends over 14 amino acids. As DNA, the CDR3 is TGTGCCAGCAGCTTGGCCGGACGACAAGAGACCCAGTACTTC. Protein: CASSLAGRQETQYF.

This clonotype appeared many times. This chain joins TRBV30 and TRBJ2-7, with D maybe TRBD2 (5 bases). This CDR3 is built from 11 residues. Trimming cost V 0 bases and J 6 bases, with 6 bases left between them. Looked up from germline, CDR1 is GTSNPN and CDR2 is SVGIG (reference sequence). The CDR3 sequence is CAWSVGGEQYV. The CDR3 coding sequence is TGTGCCTGGAGTGTAGGAGGCGAGCAGTACGTC.

The chain has TRBV10-2 and TRBJ2-5; D may be TRBD1 (6 bases). The V and J ends lost 6 bases and 4 bases respectively, with 9 bases between them. The CDR3 has 12 residues. The germline CDR1 and CDR2 sequences are WSHSY and SAAADI. The CDR3 protein is CASRQGPETQYF. The CDR3 region has the DNA TGCGCCAGCAGACAGGGCCCAGAGACCCAGTACTTC.

In this sample, this clonotype turned up a few times. The chain uses TRBV12-3 or TRBV12-4 and TRBJ1-5; D not resolved. The CDR3 has 13 residues. Trimming left V 6 bases short and J 6 bases short, with 12 bases between. CDR3 in DNA: TGTGCCAGCAGATCTCTGGAGGGTCAGCCCCAGCATTTT. Translation: CASRSLEGQPQHF.

This clonotype was seen repeatedly, ten times or more. This CDR3 is CASSLDVGQMNTGELFF. DNA of the CDR3: TGTGCCAGCAGCTTAGACGTGGGACAGATGAACACCGGGGAGCTGTTTTTT. The V and J genes are TRBV11-2 and TRBJ2-2, with TRBD1 matching over 7 bases. The CDR3 runs 17 residues. V lost 0 bases and J lost 1; bases outside the gene matches: 5. Germline V gene data show CDR1 as SGHAT and CDR2 as FQNNGV.

V and J are TRBV29-1 and TRBJ1-2; 8 bases align to TRBD1. Trimming removed 4 bases from V and 1 base from J; junction bases left unmatched: 5. Germline V gene lookup returns CDR1 SQVTM and CDR2 ANQGSEA. The CDR3 is 14 residues long. Written as DNA, the CDR3 is TGCAGCGTTGCCGACAGGGGAATTAACTATGGCTACACCTTC. The encoded protein is CSVADRGINYGYTF.

The chain recombines TRBV7-6 with TRBJ2-1; 8 nucleotides agree with TRBD1. Trimming removed 5 bases from V and 3 bases from J; junction bases left unmatched: 12. The CDR3 is 17 residues long. The germline V gene encodes CDR1 SGHVS and CDR2 FNYEAQ. In DNA form, the CDR3 reads TGTGCCAGCAGCCCAAACTCAGGGGGCGGGCGCTACAATGAGCAGTTCTTC. Translated: CASSPNSGGGRYNEQFF.

This clonotype has ten or more counts. This chain connects TRBV7-8 to TRBJ1-1; a weak D match, TRBD1 (6 bases). This CDR3 has 16 residues. Trimming stripped 5 bases from V and 1 base from J, with 17 bases between. In germline, CDR1 is SGHVS, CDR2 FQNEAQ. The CDR3 loop is CASSTLARGSNTEAFF. The CDR3 DNA reads TGTGCCAGCAGCACACTAGCCAGGGGCTCGAACACTGAAGCTTTCTTT.

Notes on this clonotype: Germline and junction disagree at one end, which may indicate a read error. This chain joins TRBV4-2 and TRBJ2-5, with a tentative D call TRBD2 (5 bases). Germline loops: CDR1 LGHNA, CDR2 YNFKEQ. The CDR3 is 15 residues long. The CDR3 DNA reads TGTGCCAGCAGCGAAGACCTCGGTCGGGGAGAGACCCAGTACTTC. This translates into CASSEDLGRGETQYF.

This chain links TRBV5-8 with TRBJ2-2; 7 bases are a match to TRBD1. V shed 4 bases and J 5 bases; nucleotides not matched to a gene: 14. The CDR3 sequence is 17 residues long. CDR1 and CDR2 (germline): SGHTS, YDEGEE. CDR3 sequence (DNA): TGTGCCAGCAGCCCGTTTCGCCGACAGGGACCGACCGGGGAGCTGTTTTTT. Translating it yields CASSPFRRQGPTGELFF. Supplemented by reference TRBV5-8 and TRBJ2-2, the full variable domain reads EAGVTQSPTHLIKTRGQQATLRCSPISGHTSVYWYQQALGLGLQFLLWYDEGEERNRGNFPPRFSGRQFPNYSSELNVNALELEDSALYLCASSPFRRQGPTGELFFGEGSRLTVL.

The genes are TRBV19 and TRBJ2-3; D is unresolved. The CDR3 spans 14 residues. Germline values: CDR1 LNHDA, CDR2 SQIVND (reference sequence). Between the trimmed V and J ends, which lost 5 bases and 2 bases, there was a span of 11 bases. The CDR3 DNA reads TGTGCCAGTAGTGGGGTACCGATCACAGATACGCAGTATTTT. This encodes CASSGVPITDTQYF.

This clonotype has a handful of counts. The chain links TRBV7-9 to TRBJ2-1, with 12 bases fitting TRBD2. The germline V gene encodes CDR1 SEHNR and CDR2 FQNEAQ (reference sequence). The CDR3 spans 18 residues. With V trimmed by 0 bases and J by 6 bases, 9 bases remained unmatched. CDR3 protein: CASSLALAGGPLSNEQFF. The DNA of the CDR3 is TGTGCCAGCAGCTTAGCTCTAGCGGGGGGGCCGTTGTCCAATGAGCAGTTCTTC.

This clonotype was seen a handful of times. The CDR3 DNA reads as TGTGCCAGCAGCTCTACCCGACAGAACTATGGCTACACCTTC. This gives the protein CASSSTRQNYGYTF. The V gene is TRBV11-1, the J gene TRBJ1-2, with D possibly TRBD1 on 5 matching bases. Trimming left V 4 bases short and J 2 bases short, with 11 bases between. CDR3 length: 14 residues. Germline-derived CDR1 and CDR2 are SGHAT and FQDESV (reference sequence).

The V gene is TRBV18, the J gene TRBJ2-7; TRBD1 is a possible D gene (6 bases). This CDR3 region has 13 residues. Germline V lookup: CDR1 KGHSH, CDR2 LQKENI. The ends were cut back, 8 bases at V and 0 bases at J, with 11 bases in the middle. The CDR3 DNA follows: TGTGCCAGCCGTCCGGACAGCTCCTACGAGCAGTACGTC. Translating it yields CASRPDSSYEQYV.

The rearrangement links TRBV4-1 to TRBJ2-6; D ambiguous. This CDR3 comprises 18 residues. Per germline, CDR1 MGHRA and CDR2 YSYEKL. V lost 0 bases, J lost 3 bases, and 15 bases lay in between. CDR3 coding DNA: TGCGCCAGCAGCCAAGATCTGGCCGGGCTCAGTGGGGCCAACGTCCTGACTTTC. This encodes CASSQDLAGLSGANVLTF.

This clonotype showed up just a few times. This chain joins TRBV18 and TRBJ2-5, with a possible D match to TRBD1 (5 bases). Trimming left V 2 bases short and J 5 bases short, with 9 bases between. This CDR3 has 13 residues. The germline V gene encodes CDR1 KGHSH and CDR2 LQKENI. This CDR3 reads CASSPSGMETQYF. The CDR3, as DNA: TGTGCCAGCTCACCATCAGGGATGGAGACCCAGTACTTC.